This T cell receptor (beta chain) came from a study of blood T cell repertoires in COVID-19. As for the study in general: Acute-phase and convalescent COVID-19 samples originated in the United States, Italy and Spain. In each case, the material was cDNA or gDNA derived from T cells, B-cell-depleted T cells, or PBMCs.

Study processing details: Estimation of nucleated cell counts was performed using reference gene primer amplification. Measured with immunoSEQ multiplex PCR; TCRdb has only the in-frame clones, and not every one. V and J calls and clone size are copied from that table; D and trimming were computed from the DNA. The sample contains roughly 87,000 clones, roughly 70% of which appear only once. The TCR originated in a woman aged 80 or over with acute or convalescent COVID-19. Sequenced input: peripheral blood.

CDR3 in amino acids: CASSYIQGASNSPLHF. In DNA form, the CDR3 reads TGTGCCAGCAGTTACATCCAGGGGGCTTCTAATTCACCCCTCCACTTT. The gene calls are TRBV6-5 and TRBJ1-6; TRBD1 matches at 8 bases. Unmatched junction bases numbered 6, after V lost 2 bases and J lost 6 bases. This CDR3 comprises 16 residues. The germline gives CDR1 MNHEY, CDR2 SVGAGI.